The 27 T cell receptor beta chains in this list originate from one sample, sequenced in a study of T cell repertoires in cytomegalovirus infection. MiXCR was run by TCRdb on the reads, yielding one entry per CDR3 protein. The sample has some 280,000 distinct CDR3 sequences, roughly an eighth seen once. Sample: PBMCs. These TCRs come from a human donor in good health (CMV status not recorded). Some clones in this sample may be carry-over from other donors' samples.

V and J are TRBV7-9 and TRBJ2-7, with D hard to call. Germline lookup yields CDR1 SEHNR and CDR2 FQNEAQ (reference sequence). Trimming cost V 3 bases and J 4 bases, with 7 bases left between them. The CDR3 spans 12 residues. The DNA of the CDR3 is TGTGCCAGCAGCTTTGAACAGTACGAGCAGTACTTC. This translates into CASSFEQYEQYF.

This clonotype was picked up many times. J is TRBJ2-1 and V is TRBV7-2; TRBD2 agrees at 8 bases. CDR3 length: 17 residues. Germline-derived CDR1 and CDR2 are SGHTA and FQGNSA. With 5 bases clipped from V and 7 bases from J, the junction kept 16 bases outside the gene matches. The DNA of the CDR3 is TGTGCCAGCAGCCTCGAGGGGCGGGGGGCTTGGTCAAATGAGCAGTTCTTC. This translates into CASSLEGRGAWSNEQFF.

This clonotype was detected many times. J is TRBJ1-4 and V is TRBV10-2; D gene ambiguous. Trimming removed 3 bases from V and 7 bases from J, with 18 bases in between. The CDR3 length is 16 residues. Germline loops: CDR1 WSHSY, CDR2 SAAADI. This CDR3 is CASSEVGYRRSEKLFF. In DNA, the CDR3 is TGCGCCAGCAGTGAAGTCGGATACAGAAGAAGTGAAAAACTGTTTTTT.

This clonotype was detected only a few times. Here the CDR3 reads CASSQRLAGGVDEQFF. In DNA, the CDR3 is TGCGCCAGCAGCCAACGACTAGCGGGAGGGGTCGATGAGCAGTTCTTC. This rearrangement joins TRBV4-1 to TRBJ2-1; 14 nucleotides align to TRBD2. Germline V CDR1 and CDR2: MGHRA, YSYEKL. The CDR3 has 16 amino acids. J gave up 8 bases and V 2 bases, and 5 bases lay outside the gene matches.

This clonotype was counted many times. The rearrangement links TRBV28 to TRBJ2-2, with D tentatively TRBD1 (5 bases). The germline V gene encodes CDR1 MDHEN and CDR2 SYDVKM. V was trimmed by 2 bases and J by 6 bases, leaving 13 bases between them. The CDR3 has 15 amino acids. CDR3 coding DNA: TGTGCCAGCAGTTTAACAGGAACCACTCCCGGGGAGCTGTTTTTT. It yields the protein CASSLTGTTPGELFF.

This clonotype appeared many times. V is TRBV6-1 and J is TRBJ1-2, with D hard to call. V shed 6 bases and J shed 0 bases, with 8 bases lying between them. The CDR3 spans 13 residues. Germline V gene data show CDR1 as MNHNS and CDR2 as SASEGT. In DNA, the CDR3 is TGTGCCAGCAGCCTTGAAGCTAACTATGGCTACACCTTC. Amino acids: CASSLEANYGYTF.

This clonotype has a handful of counts. The chain is built from TRBV7-6 and TRBJ1-1; D is perhaps TRBD1 (5 bases). This CDR3 is built from 14 residues. Germline loops: CDR1 SGHVS, CDR2 FNYEAQ. Trimming took off 6 bases at V and 5 bases at J, with 16 bases between the two ends. The CDR3, as DNA: TGTGCCAGCAGTCTTATGGGGGAGGAAACTGAAGCTTTCTTT. Its protein product is CASSLMGEETEAFF.

This clonotype was counted a few times. The chain employs TRBV19 and TRBJ2-1; maybe TRBD2 (6 bases). The CDR3 extends over 14 amino acids. The V gene lost 0 bases and the J gene lost 12 bases, with 15 bases spanning the gap. CDR1 is LNHDA and CDR2 is SQIVND in the germline V gene (reference sequence). Written as DNA, the CDR3 is TGTGCCAGTAGTATAGATGTGGAGGGGTTAGGGCAGTTCTTC. Its protein is CASSIDVEGLGQFF.

The sample holds many counts of this clonotype. The chain combines TRBV19 with TRBJ2-3; D may match TRBD1 or TRBD2 (5 bases each). V was trimmed by 3 bases and J by 2 bases, leaving 12 bases between them. The CDR3 has 15 residues. Germline V CDR1 and CDR2: LNHDA, SQIVND (reference sequence). CDR3 coding DNA: TGTGCCAGTAGTATGTTAAGGGACCACACAGATACGCAGTATTTT. The encoded protein is CASSMLRDHTDTQYF.

This clonotype was recorded many times. The CDR3 coding sequence is TGTGCCAGCAGCTTTGGGGGCCGTAACAATCAGCCCCAGCATTTT. This codes for CASSFGGRNNQPQHF. The chain is built from TRBV7-2 and TRBJ1-5; TRBD1 might be the D (6 bases). Trimming removed 3 bases from V and 3 bases from J, with 12 bases in between. This CDR3 spans 15 amino acids. Germline V lookup: CDR1 SGHTA, CDR2 FQGNSA.

The CDR3 here is CASSAGELAKNIQYF. CDR3 nucleotides: TGTGCCAGCAGTGCAGGGGAGTTGGCCAAAAACATTCAGTACTTC. V usage is TRBV28 and J usage is TRBJ2-4; D perhaps matches TRBD1 (6 bases). CDR1 and CDR2 from the germline V gene are MDHEN and SYDVKM. V was trimmed by 5 bases and J by 1 base, leaving 12 bases between them. The CDR3 has 15 amino acids.

Many counts were recorded for this clonotype. The chain employs TRBV20-1 and TRBJ2-5; TRBD2 agrees at 7 bases. In germline, CDR1 is DFQATT, CDR2 SNEGSKA (reference sequence). The CDR3 has 18 residues. The trim removed 0 bases at V and 9 bases at J, leaving 22 bases unmatched. In nucleotides, the CDR3 is TGCAGTGCTAGAGACCGTAAGGTACTTGCGGGGGACCTCGGGGCCCAGTACTTC. This encodes CSARDRKVLAGDLGAQYF.

This clonotype was observed a handful of times. DNA for the CDR3: TGCAGTGCTAGAGGGGAATTTACGACCTACGAGCAGTACTTC. Translated, it gives CSARGEFTTYEQYF. V is TRBV20-1 and J is TRBJ2-7; no clear D gene. CDR3 size: 14 residues. Germline assignment: CDR1 DFQATT and CDR2 SNEGSKA (reference sequence). V lost 1 base and J 2 bases, leaving 12 bases between the germline ends.

The V call is TRBV2, the J call TRBJ1-2; D not certain. CDR1 is SNHLY and CDR2 is FYNNEI in the germline V gene. This CDR3 is 10 amino acids long. Between the trimmed V and J ends, which lost 3 bases and 6 bases, there was a span of 2 bases. CDR3 nucleotides: TGTGCCAGCAGTGAGAATGGCTACACCTTC. Translating it yields CASSENGYTF.

This sequence joins TRBV19 and TRBJ2-1; possibly TRBD1 or TRBD2 for D (5 bases each). V lost 1 base and J 8 bases, leaving 12 bases between the germline ends. This CDR3 spans 14 amino acids. Germline loops: CDR1 LNHDA, CDR2 SQIVND (reference sequence). The CDR3: CASSIVPGTDEQFF. The CDR3, as DNA: TGTGCCAGTAGTATAGTACCAGGGACGGATGAGCAGTTCTTC.

The chain employs TRBV7-2 and TRBJ2-5; 8 bases agree with TRBD2. Germline loops: CDR1 SGHTA, CDR2 FQGNSA. The CDR3 loop spans 17 amino acids. J gave up 2 bases and V 6 bases, and 14 bases lay outside the gene matches. The CDR3 sequence is CASSLGNGRVWQETQYF. CDR3 bases: TGTGCCAGCAGTTTGGGTAACGGGAGGGTCTGGCAAGAGACCCAGTACTTC.

Comments on this clonotype: One base away lies a much larger clone, so this may be a sequencing read error. V is TRBV7-2 and J is TRBJ1-1; 8 bases align to TRBD1. The CDR3 has 15 amino acids. J gave up 1 base and V 4 bases, and 5 bases lay outside the gene matches. Germline values: CDR1 SGHTA, CDR2 FQGNSA. CDR3 coding DNA: TGTGCCAGCAGCTACGGACAGGGCCGGAACACTGAAGCTTTCTTT. Translation: CASSYGQGRNTEAFF.

This clonotype has at least ten counts. V usage is TRBV2 and J usage is TRBJ2-1; TRBD2 agrees at 10 bases. The J segment lost 0 bases and the V segment lost 7 bases, leaving 3 bases of the junction unmatched. The germline CDR1 and CDR2 sequences are SNHLY and FYNNEI. This CDR3 region has 15 residues. CDR3 nucleotides: TGTGCCAGCAAACTAGCGGGGAGCTCCTACAATGAGCAGTTCTTC. Protein product: CASKLAGSSYNEQFF.

This clonotype was picked up a small number of times. The CDR3 DNA follows: TGTGCCACCGAGGACATCGATGAAAGGACTGAAGCTTTCTTT. It specifies CATEDIDERTEAFF. The V and J genes are TRBV2 and TRBJ1-1; TRBD1 might be the D (5 bases). The germline V gene encodes CDR1 SNHLY and CDR2 FYNNEI. The V and J ends lost 10 bases and 5 bases respectively, with 20 bases between them. This CDR3 spans 14 amino acids.

This clonotype was picked up many times. The chain joins TRBV12-3 or TRBV12-4 to TRBJ1-5, with D unclear. The CDR3 is 14 amino acids. The V end was cut by 3 bases, the J end by 7 bases, with 13 bases between. CDR3 bases: TGTGCCAGCAGTTTGGCAGGCGAGGTACAGCCCCAGCATTTT. It specifies CASSLAGEVQPQHF.

The chain joins TRBV6-1 to TRBJ2-1; D unresolved. The germline V gene has CDR1 MNHNS and CDR2 SASEGT. Trimming pared 4 bases from V and 10 bases from J, leaving 11 bases between. The CDR3 is 12 amino acids. This chain's CDR3 is CASSVPFGEQFF. For the CDR3, the DNA is TGTGCCAGCAGTGTACCGTTCGGGGAGCAGTTCTTC.

This clonotype was detected a few times. The chain uses TRBV5-4 and TRBJ1-1; 8 bases line up with TRBD1. CDR1 and CDR2 from the germline V gene are SGHNT and YYREEE (reference sequence). V lost 4 bases and J lost 4; bases outside the gene matches: 3. This CDR3 region has 13 residues. The CDR3 sequence is CASSRTGPTEAFF. CDR3 sequence (DNA): TGTGCCAGCAGCCGGACAGGGCCCACTGAAGCTTTCTTT.

This chain joins TRBV5-1 and TRBJ2-6; the D is unclear. The germline gives CDR1 SGHRS, CDR2 YFSETQ. CDR3 length equals 14 residues. With 4 bases removed from V and 2 bases from J, the gap between germline ends came to 7 bases. CDR3 nucleotide sequence: TGCGCCAGCAGCCCGGACCCTGGGGCCAACGTCCTGACTTTC. Protein product: CASSPDPGANVLTF. The full variable domain, rest sourced from reference TRBV5-1 and TRBJ2-6, is KAGVTQTPRYLIKTRGQQVTLSCSPISGHRSVSWYQQTPGQGLQFLFEYFSETQRNKGNFPGRFSGRQFSNSRSEMNVSTLELGDSALYLCASSPDPGANVLTFGAGSRLTVL.

This clonotype appeared many times. V usage is TRBV7-2 and J usage is TRBJ2-5; 8 nucleotides align to TRBD1. Germline CDR1 SGHTA, CDR2 FQGNSA. V was clipped by 5 bases and J by 2 bases; unmatched bases: 7. There are 15 residues in the CDR3. The CDR3 nucleotides read TGTGCCAGCAGCGCCCGACAGGGGACACAAGAGACCCAGTACTTC. Its protein is CASSARQGTQETQYF.

This clonotype occurred a few times. The chain is built from TRBV7-3 and TRBJ2-7; D might be TRBD1 or TRBD2, each matching 5 bases. This CDR3 has 13 amino acids. The V gene lost 4 bases and the J gene lost 6 bases, with 13 bases spanning the gap. CDR1 and CDR2 (germline): SGHTA, FQGTGA. In nucleotides, the CDR3 is TGTGCCAGCAGCTCCTCCGGGACGGGCGAGCAGTACTTC. This translates into CASSSSGTGEQYF.

This clonotype was observed at least ten times. The rearrangement joins TRBV7-9 to TRBJ1-6; weak D call: TRBD1 (5 bases). Trimming stripped 1 base from V and 6 bases from J, with 16 bases between. The CDR3 is 17 amino acids. Germline lookup yields CDR1 SEHNR and CDR2 FQNEAQ (reference sequence). The CDR3 DNA follows: TGTGCCAGCAGCTTAGGGTCGGGGGGAATTGGTAATTCACCCCTCCACTTT. It is translated as CASSLGSGGIGNSPLHF.

The CDR3 sequence is CSVETAPYGYTF. Here the CDR3 DNA reads TGCAGCGTAGAGACAGCTCCCTATGGCTACACCTTC. The V gene is TRBV29-1, the J gene TRBJ1-2; D might be TRBD1 (5 bases). The CDR3 spans 12 residues. Germline loops: CDR1 SQVTM, CDR2 ANQGSEA. V shed 6 bases and J shed 4 bases, with 12 bases lying between them.